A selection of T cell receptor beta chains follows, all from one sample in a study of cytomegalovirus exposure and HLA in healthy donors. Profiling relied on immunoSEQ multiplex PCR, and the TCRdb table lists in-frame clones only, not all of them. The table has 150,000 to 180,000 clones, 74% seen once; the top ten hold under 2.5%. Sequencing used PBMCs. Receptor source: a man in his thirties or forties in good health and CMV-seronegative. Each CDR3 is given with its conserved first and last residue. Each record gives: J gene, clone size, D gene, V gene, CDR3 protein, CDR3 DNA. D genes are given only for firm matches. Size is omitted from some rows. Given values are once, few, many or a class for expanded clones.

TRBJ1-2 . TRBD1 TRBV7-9 CASSSSFGQGRVYGYTF TGTGCCAGCAGCTCAAGTTTCGGACAGGGAAGAGTCTATGGCTACACCTTC
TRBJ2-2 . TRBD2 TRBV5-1 CASSWGTSENTGELFF TGCGCCAGCAGCTGGGGGACTAGCGAAAACACCGGGGAGCTGTTTTTT
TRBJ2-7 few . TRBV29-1 CSVERTENHYEQYF TGCAGCGTTGAAAGAACAGAAAACCACTACGAGCAGTACTTC
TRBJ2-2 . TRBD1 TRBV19 CASSFGTGNTGELFF TGTGCCAGTAGTTTTGGGACAGGGAACACCGGGGAGCTGTTTTTT
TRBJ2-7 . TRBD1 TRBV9 CASSSSGQGDLYEQYF TGTGCCAGCAGCTCCTCAGGACAGGGGGATCTATACGAGCAGTACTTC
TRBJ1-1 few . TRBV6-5 CASSYSNAGIPFF TGTGCCAGCAGTTACTCCAATGCGGGGATTCCTTTCTTT
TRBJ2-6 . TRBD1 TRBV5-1 CASSLEGQGARGANVLTF TGCGCCAGCAGCTTGGAAGGGCAGGGGGCGCGTGGGGCCAACGTCCTGACTTTC
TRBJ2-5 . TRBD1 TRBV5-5 CASSRHRGRDETQYF TGTGCCAGCAGCCGGCACAGGGGGCGGGACGAGACCCAGTACTTC
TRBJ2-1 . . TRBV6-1 CASSISGGSYNEQFF TGTGCCAGCAGTATTTCTGGAGGCTCCTACAATGAGCAGTTCTTC
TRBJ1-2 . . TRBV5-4 CASSLKDTDYGYTF TGTGCCAGCAGCTTAAAAGACACCGACTATGGCTACACCTTC
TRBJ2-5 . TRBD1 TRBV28 CASTRTGIQETQYF TGTGCCAGCACCAGGACAGGAATCCAAGAGACCCAGTACTTC
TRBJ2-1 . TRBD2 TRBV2 CASSRLAGGPLNEQFF TGTGCCAGCAGCCGACTAGCGGGGGGGCCACTCAATGAGCAGTTCTTC
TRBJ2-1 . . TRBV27 CASSFFPGAENEQFF TGTGCCAGCAGTTTCTTCCCGGGAGCAGAGAATGAGCAGTTCTTC
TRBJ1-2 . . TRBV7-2 CASLQGSVGYTF TGTGCCAGCCTACAGGGTTCGGTCGGCTACACCTTC
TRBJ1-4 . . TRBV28 CASSLSRDMDEKLFF TGTGCCAGCAGTTTGTCCCGGGACATGGATGAAAAACTGTTTTTT
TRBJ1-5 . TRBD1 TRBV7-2 CASSYAGGRQPQHF TGTGCCAGCAGCTACGCAGGGGGCAGGCAGCCCCAGCATTTT
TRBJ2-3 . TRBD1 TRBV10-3 CAITSGQGTDTQYF TGTGCCATCACCTCGGGACAGGGCACAGATACGCAGTATTTT
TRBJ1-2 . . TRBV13 CASSLRTFGGLDGYTF TGTGCCAGCAGCTTACGTACATTTGGGGGCTTGGATGGCTACACCTTC
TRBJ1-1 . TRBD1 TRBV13 CASSLPTGAEAFF TGTGCCAGCAGCTTACCGACAGGGGCCGAAGCTTTCTTT